This TCR beta chain emerged from a study of T cell repertoires in cytomegalovirus infection. Study context: Peptides in the study included HLA-C-restricted and HLA-B-restricted CMV epitopes. Signatures in public TCR beta sequences pointed to both CMV infection and matching HLA type.

Each CDR3 protein gets one entry after TCRdb re-called the reads with MiXCR. This table holds some 900,000 distinct CDR3 sequences, 30% to 35% found once. In this sample, this clonotype turned up many times. Its matching antigen is unknown. Study results and caveats: The ex vivo response was dominated by HLA-C-restricted CMV-specific TCR beta clonotypes. Totalled public TCR beta family frequency picked out people who carried CMV plus the relevant HLA.

The CDR3 runs 13 residues. The germline gives CDR1 MNHEY, CDR2 SVGEGT. V dropped 2 bases and J dropped 0 bases, with 2 bases sitting between them. This sequence joins TRBV6-2 or TRBV6-3 and TRBJ2-1, with D unresolved. Sequences were derived from cultured CD8+ T cells from PBMCs, sampled from culture after CMV antigen stimulation. This TCR was recovered from a human donor in good health (CMV status not recorded). Some clones in this sample may be carry-over from other donors' samples. CDR3 sequence: CASSYLSYNEQFF. The CDR3 nucleotides are TGTGCCAGCAGTTACCTCTCCTACAATGAGCAGTTCTTC.